This T cell receptor beta chain originates from a study of blood T cell repertoires in COVID-19. The overall study: Spain, Italy and the United States supplied samples that represented acute and convalescent COVID-19. Nucleic acid was either cDNA or gDNA, and it came from T cells, B-cell-depleted T cells, or PBMCs.

Trimming took 3 bases from V and 8 from J; bases not matched to a gene: 13. Germline CDR1 reads MNHEY; CDR2 reads SMNVEV (reference sequence). The CDR3 is 17 residues long. In the authors' methods: How many nucleated cells were present was estimated from reference gene primer amplification. TCRdb keeps only in-frame clones here, not all; method: immunoSEQ multiplex PCR. That table is the source of V, J and clone size, and D and trimming were worked out from the DNA. The sample gives about 230,000 clones, 65% to 90% of which show up once; around 6.8% is in the top ten. J is TRBJ1-6 and V is TRBV27, with 7 positions matching TRBD1. This sequence originates from a woman aged 50 to 65 with acute or convalescent COVID-19. Sequences were obtained from peripheral blood. The DNA of the CDR3 is TGTGCCAGCAGTTTTGGGACAGCACCAGGGGAGTATTCACCCCTCCACTTT. It yields the protein CASSFGTAPGEYSPLHF.